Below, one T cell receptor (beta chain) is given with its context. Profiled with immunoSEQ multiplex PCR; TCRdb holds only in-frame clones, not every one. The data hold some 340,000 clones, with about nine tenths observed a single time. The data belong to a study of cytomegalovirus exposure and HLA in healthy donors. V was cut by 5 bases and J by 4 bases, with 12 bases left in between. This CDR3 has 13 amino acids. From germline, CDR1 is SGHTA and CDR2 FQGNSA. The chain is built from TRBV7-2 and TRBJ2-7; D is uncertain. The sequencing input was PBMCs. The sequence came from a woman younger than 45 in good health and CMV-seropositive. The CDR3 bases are TGTGCCAGCAGCCAATGGGGTGGGTACGAGCAGTACTTC. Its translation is CASSQWGGYEQYF.